The 11 T cell receptor beta chains below all came from one sample that was sequenced in a study of tumor and adjacent non-tumor tissue in lung cancer. This sample's RNA came from whole unsorted tissue. Three rounds of nested PCR, following a modified ARM-PCR protocol, produced the TCRbeta library. In TCRdb, the multiplex PCR reads were re-called with MiXCR into one record per CDR3 protein. The sample records approximately 110,000 distinct CDR3 sequences, around 80% being singletons. The sample comprised lung tumor tissue. These receptors originate from a woman between 55 and 75 years old with non-small cell lung cancer.

Concerning this clonotype: The junction and the germline gene differ at one end; a read error may be behind it. The V call is TRBV11-2, the J call TRBJ1-6; possible D gene TRBD1, 5 bases. The germline V gene has CDR1 SGHAT and CDR2 FQNNGV. This CDR3 is built from 14 residues. CDR3 DNA: TGTGCCAACAGCTTGGGACCTTTGAATTCACCTCTCCACTTT. Translating it yields CANSLGPLNSPLHF.

There are many counts of this clonotype. The V gene is TRBV6-5, the J gene TRBJ1-4, with D perhaps TRBD1 (6 bases). Between the trimmed V and J ends, which lost 5 bases and 0 bases, there was a span of 10 bases. Germline loops: CDR1 MNHEY, CDR2 SVGAGI. The CDR3 loop spans 15 amino acids. The chain's CDR3 is CASSARTATNEKLFF. CDR3 sequence (DNA): TGTGCCAGCAGTGCTCGGACAGCAACTAATGAAAAACTGTTTTTT.

Remarks on this clonotype: Relative to the germline gene, one junction end is altered; a read error may explain this. V gene TRBV28 combines with J gene TRBJ2-7; either TRBD1 or TRBD2 may supply D (5 bases each). CDR1 is MDHEN, CDR2 SYDVKM, per germline. This CDR3 is built from 15 residues. CDR3 nucleotide sequence: TGTGCCAACAGTTTCTTTGGGGGATCCGGCCACGAGCAGTACTTC. This encodes CANSFFGGSGHEQYF.

This clonotype has a count of ten or more. The CDR3 here is CSATTEAGRRNGYTF. The DNA for the CDR3 is TGCAGTGCTACGACCGAGGCCGGACGAAGAAATGGCTACACCTTC. V usage is TRBV20-1 and J usage is TRBJ1-2; D not resolved. Trimming removed 4 bases from V and 6 bases from J, with 21 bases in between. Germline assignment: CDR1 DFQATT and CDR2 SNEGSKA (reference sequence). The CDR3 spans 15 residues.

This sequence joins TRBV11-1 and TRBJ2-1; D tentatively reads TRBD1 or TRBD2 (5 bases each). This CDR3 region has 13 residues. The germline V gene has CDR1 SGHAT and CDR2 FQDESV (reference sequence). The V gene lost 9 bases and the J gene lost 11 bases, with 20 bases spanning the gap. This CDR3 is CARSRLWGSKQFF. The CDR3 DNA follows: TGTGCCAGGAGCCGCCTATGGGGGAGCAAGCAGTTCTTC.

This clonotype is a singleton in its sample. Germline is not matched at one junction end, which may reflect a read error. The chain couples TRBV6-6 to TRBJ1-6, with D perhaps TRBD1 (5 bases). CDR3 size: 14 residues. Germline V CDR1 and CDR2: MNHNY, SVGAGI (reference sequence). The CDR3 loop is CASRYSPGNSPLYF. For the CDR3, the DNA is TGTGCCAGCAGATACTCGCCAGGGAATTCACCCCTCTACTTT.

On this clonotype itself: At one end, the junction sequence differs from germline, possibly due to a read error. The chain carries TRBV4-2 and TRBJ2-1; 9 nucleotides align to TRBD2. The CDR3 has 15 amino acids. Germline V gene lookup returns CDR1 LGHNA and CDR2 YNFKEQ. For the CDR3, the DNA is TGTACCAGCAGCCAAGGTGGGACTAGCAGAGTTGAGCAGTTCTTC. Protein product: CTSSQGGTSRVEQFF.

The CDR3 loop is CASSPMTGQLQSSYNEQFF. The CDR3 DNA is TGCGCCAGCAGCCCGATGACGGGACAGCTCCAGAGCTCCTACAATGAGCAGTTCTTC. The chain carries TRBV5-1 and TRBJ2-1; 7 bases are a match to TRBD1. The CDR3 extends over 19 amino acids. Germline V gene sequence: CDR1 SGHRS, CDR2 YFSETQ. After removal of 4 bases from V and 0 bases from J, the junction contained 16 bases not matched to a gene.

Notes on this clonotype: A much bigger clone sits one base away, suggesting this may be a read error. J is TRBJ2-1 and V is TRBV12-5; D unclear. The CDR3 spans 13 residues. Per the germline V gene, CDR1 is LGHNT and CDR2 is FRNRAP. The germline V and J ends were trimmed by 2 bases and 8 bases, with 10 bases remaining between them. In DNA form, the CDR3 reads TGTGCTAGTGGTTTGTCGGGTGACGATGAGCAGTTCTTC. As protein: CASGLSGDDEQFF.

This clonotype was seen only once. The CDR3 carries no conserved terminal phenylalanine or tryptophan, so it likely arises from a read error. The chain employs TRBV11-2 and TRBJ2-7; possibly TRBD1 for D (5 bases). There are 14 residues in the CDR3. The germline gives CDR1 SGHAT, CDR2 FQNNGV. The CDR3 is CASSLSTETAEQYS. The CDR3 DNA follows: TGTGCCAGTAGCTTATCCACCGAGACAGCCGAGCAGTACTCC.

The chain employs TRBV6-6 and TRBJ2-2; D call uncertain. Germline V lookup: CDR1 MNHNY, CDR2 SVGAGI (reference sequence). V was cut by 7 bases and J by 8 bases, with 14 bases left in between. The CDR3 loop spans 13 amino acids. This CDR3 reads CASIKPNNGELFF. The CDR3 nucleotides read TGTGCCAGCATTAAGCCGAACAATGGGGAGCTGTTTTTT.